The TCR beta chain under discussion was sequenced for a study of control samples from healthy donors and cancer patients. The junction had 13 bases not matched to a gene; V was cut back by 4 bases and J by 4 bases. Germline CDR1 is SGHDT and CDR2 is YYEEEE. The CDR3 loop spans 16 amino acids. Clones were sequenced by immunoSEQ multiplex PCR, and TCRdb holds only the in-frame ones, with some missing. Counted here are tens of thousands of clones, around nine tenths occurring once; the ten biggest clones make up 4.5% to 7%. The J gene is TRBJ2-5, the V gene TRBV5-6; 7 positions agree with TRBD1. Source material: blood. This TCR derives from a man in his forties or fifties in good health. CDR3 nucleotides: TGTGCCAGCAGCCCAAGACAGGGTCTCGGTGGAGAGACCCAGTACTTC. Its protein is CASSPRQGLGGETQYF.